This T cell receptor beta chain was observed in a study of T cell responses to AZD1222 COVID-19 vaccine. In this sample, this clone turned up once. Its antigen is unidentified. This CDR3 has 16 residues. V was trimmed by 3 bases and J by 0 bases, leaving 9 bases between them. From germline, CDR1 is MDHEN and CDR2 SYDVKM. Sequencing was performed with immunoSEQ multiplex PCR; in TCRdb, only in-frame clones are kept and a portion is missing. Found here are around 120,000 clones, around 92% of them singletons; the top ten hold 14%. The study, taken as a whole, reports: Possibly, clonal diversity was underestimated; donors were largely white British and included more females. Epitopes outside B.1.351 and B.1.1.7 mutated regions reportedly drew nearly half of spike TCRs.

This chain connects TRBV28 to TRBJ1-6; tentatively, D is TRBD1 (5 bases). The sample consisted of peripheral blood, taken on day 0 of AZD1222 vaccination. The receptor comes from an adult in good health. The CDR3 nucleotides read TGTGCCAGCAGTTTCTCAGGGAGCTCCTATAATTCACCCCTCCACTTT. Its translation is CASSFSGSSYNSPLHF. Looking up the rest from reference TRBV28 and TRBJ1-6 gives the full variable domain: DVKVTQSSRYLVKRTGEKVFLECVQDMDHENMFWYRQDPGLGLRLIYFSYDVKMKEKGDIPEGYSVSREKKERFSLILESASTNQTSMYLCASSFSGSSYNSPLHFGNGTRLTVT.